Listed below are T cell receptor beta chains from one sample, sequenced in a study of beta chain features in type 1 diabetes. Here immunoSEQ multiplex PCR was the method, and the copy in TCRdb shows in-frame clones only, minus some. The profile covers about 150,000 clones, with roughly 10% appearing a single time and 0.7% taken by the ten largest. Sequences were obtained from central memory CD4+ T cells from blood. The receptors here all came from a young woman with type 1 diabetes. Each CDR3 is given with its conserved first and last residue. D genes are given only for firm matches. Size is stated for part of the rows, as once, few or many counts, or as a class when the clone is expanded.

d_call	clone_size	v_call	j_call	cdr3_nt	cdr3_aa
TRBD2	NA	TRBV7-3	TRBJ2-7	TGTGCCAGCAGCTTGGCCCCAGGGACTAGCTACGAGCAGTACTTC	CASSLAPGTSYEQYF
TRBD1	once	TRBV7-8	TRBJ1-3	TGTGCCAGCAGCTCCACAGGGGGCACTGACACCATATATTTT	CASSSTGGTDTIYF
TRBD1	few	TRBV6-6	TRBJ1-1	TGTGCCAGCGATCACAGGGGAAGAGCCACTGAAGCTTTCTTT	CASDHRGRATEAFF
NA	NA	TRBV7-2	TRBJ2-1	TGTGCCAGCAGCTCCCCAGGGACCTACAATGAGCAGTTCTTC	CASSSPGTYNEQFF
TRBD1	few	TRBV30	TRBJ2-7	TGTGCCTGGAGTAGACAGGGGGTCGAGCAGTACTTC	CAWSRQGVEQYF
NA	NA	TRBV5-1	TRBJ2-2	TGCGCCAGTCAGGAGAACACCGGGGAGCTGTTTTTT	CASQENTGELFF
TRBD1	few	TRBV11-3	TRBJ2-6	TGTGCCAGCATTCCAGGGGGCGCTGGGGCCAACGTCCTGACTTTC	CASIPGGAGANVLTF
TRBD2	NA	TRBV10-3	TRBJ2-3	TGTGCCATCAGTGAGGCTAGCGGGAGTGATACGCAGTATTTT	CAISEASGSDTQYF
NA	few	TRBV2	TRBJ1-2	TGTGCCAGCAGGGACAGCAACTATGGCTACACCTTC	CASRDSNYGYTF
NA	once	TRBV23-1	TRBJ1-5	TGCGCCAGCAAATCTTGTAGGGGAGGGCAGCCCCAGCATTTT	CASKSCRGGQPQHF
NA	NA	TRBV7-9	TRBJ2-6	TGTGCCAGCAGCTCTACCTTTTCTGGGGCCAACGTCCTGACTTTC	CASSSTFSGANVLTF
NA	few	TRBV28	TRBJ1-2	TGTGCCAGCAGTTCCACAGGGTATGGCTACACCTTC	CASSSTGYGYTF
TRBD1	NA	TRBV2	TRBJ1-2	TGTGCCAGCAGTAGACCGGGACAGGGCGATGGCTACACCTTC	CASSRPGQGDGYTF
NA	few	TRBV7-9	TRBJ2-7	TGTGCCAGCAGCGAACAGGGTTACGAGCAGTACTTC	CASSEQGYEQYF
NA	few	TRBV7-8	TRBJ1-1	TGTGCCAGCAGCAAGAGGAATTTGAACACTGAAGCTTTCTTT	CASSKRNLNTEAFF